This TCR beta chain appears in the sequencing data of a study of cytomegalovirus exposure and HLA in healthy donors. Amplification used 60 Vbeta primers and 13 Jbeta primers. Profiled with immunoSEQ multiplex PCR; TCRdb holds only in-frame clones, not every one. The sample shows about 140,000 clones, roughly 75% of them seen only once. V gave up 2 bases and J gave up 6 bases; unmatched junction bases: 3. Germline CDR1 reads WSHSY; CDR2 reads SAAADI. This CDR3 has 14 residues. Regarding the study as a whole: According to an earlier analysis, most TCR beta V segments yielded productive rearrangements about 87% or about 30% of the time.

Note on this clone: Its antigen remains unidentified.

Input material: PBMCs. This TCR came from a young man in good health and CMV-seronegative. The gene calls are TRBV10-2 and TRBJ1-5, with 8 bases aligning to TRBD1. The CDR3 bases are TGCGCCAGCAGTGAGGGGGACAGGAGTCAGCCCCAGCATTTT. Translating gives CASSEGDRSQPQHF.